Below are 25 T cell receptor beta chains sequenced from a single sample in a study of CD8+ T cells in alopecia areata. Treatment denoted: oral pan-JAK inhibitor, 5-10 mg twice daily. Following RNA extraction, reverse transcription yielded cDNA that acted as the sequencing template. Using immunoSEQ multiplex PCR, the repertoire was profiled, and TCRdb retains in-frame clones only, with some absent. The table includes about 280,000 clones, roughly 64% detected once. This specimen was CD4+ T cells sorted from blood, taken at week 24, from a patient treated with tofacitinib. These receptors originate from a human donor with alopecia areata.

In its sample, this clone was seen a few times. CDR3 region: CASSLGVSGADEQFF. For the CDR3, the DNA is TGTGCCAGCAGCTTAGGGGTTTCGGGGGCCGATGAGCAGTTCTTC. This chain connects TRBV7-2 to TRBJ2-1, with D perhaps being TRBD1 or TRBD2 (6 bases each). V was pared by 1 base and J by 8 bases, with 15 bases between. Germline lookup yields CDR1 SGHTA and CDR2 FQGNSA. CDR3 size: 15 residues.

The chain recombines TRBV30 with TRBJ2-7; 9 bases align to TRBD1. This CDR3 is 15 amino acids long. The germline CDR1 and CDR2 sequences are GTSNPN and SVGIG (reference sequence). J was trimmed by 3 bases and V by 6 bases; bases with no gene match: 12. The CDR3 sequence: CACQGGTGLDYEQYF. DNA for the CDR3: TGTGCCTGCCAAGGGGGGACAGGGTTAGACTACGAGCAGTACTTC.

The CDR3 here is CASRLSGPEAFF. CDR3 nucleotides: TGTGCCAGTAGGTTAAGTGGCCCAGAAGCTTTCTTT. The chain has TRBV19 and TRBJ1-1; D gene unclear. CDR1 and CDR2 from the germline V gene are LNHDA and SQIVND (reference sequence). Trimming took off 6 bases at V and 8 bases at J, with 13 bases between the two ends. This CDR3 has 12 residues.

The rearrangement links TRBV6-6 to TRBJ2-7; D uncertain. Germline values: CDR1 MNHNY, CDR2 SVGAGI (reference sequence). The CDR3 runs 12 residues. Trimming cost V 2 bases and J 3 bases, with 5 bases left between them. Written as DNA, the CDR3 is TGTGCCAGCAGTTACAGGGACTACGAGCAGTACTTC. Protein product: CASSYRDYEQYF.

The CDR3, as DNA: TGTGCCAGCAGCCCTAGCGTTCGCACAGATACGCAGTATTTT. Protein: CASSPSVRTDTQYF. The chain joins TRBV6-6 to TRBJ2-3; possible D gene TRBD2, 6 bases. The CDR3 runs 14 residues. V was shortened by 6 bases and J by 1 base, with 11 bases between the two germline ends. Per germline, CDR1 MNHNY and CDR2 SVGAGI (reference sequence).

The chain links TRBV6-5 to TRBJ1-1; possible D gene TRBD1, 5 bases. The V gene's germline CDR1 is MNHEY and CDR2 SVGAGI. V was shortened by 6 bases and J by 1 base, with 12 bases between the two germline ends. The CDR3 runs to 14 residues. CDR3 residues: CASSRSGGNTEAFF. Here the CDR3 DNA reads TGTGCCAGCAGCCGCTCTGGGGGGAACACTGAAGCTTTCTTT.

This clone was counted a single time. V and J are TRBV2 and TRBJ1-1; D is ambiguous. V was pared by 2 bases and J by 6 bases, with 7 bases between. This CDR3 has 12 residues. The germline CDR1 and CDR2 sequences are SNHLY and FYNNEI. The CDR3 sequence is CASSERKAEAFF. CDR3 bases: TGTGCCAGCAGTGAACGGAAGGCTGAAGCTTTCTTT.

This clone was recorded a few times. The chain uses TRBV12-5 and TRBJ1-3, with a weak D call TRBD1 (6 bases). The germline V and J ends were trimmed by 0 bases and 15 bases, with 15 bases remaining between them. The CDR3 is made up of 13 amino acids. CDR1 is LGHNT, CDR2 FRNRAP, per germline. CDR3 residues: CASGLVQGKTSYF. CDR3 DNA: TGTGCTAGTGGTTTGGTACAGGGAAAAACTTCATATTTT.

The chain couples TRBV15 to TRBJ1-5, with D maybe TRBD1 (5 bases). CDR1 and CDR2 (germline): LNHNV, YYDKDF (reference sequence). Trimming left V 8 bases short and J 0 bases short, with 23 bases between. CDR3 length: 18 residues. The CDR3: CATGAHVRGRNSNQPQHF. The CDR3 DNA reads TGTGCCACCGGGGCCCATGTCCGGGGACGCAATAGCAATCAGCCCCAGCATTTT.

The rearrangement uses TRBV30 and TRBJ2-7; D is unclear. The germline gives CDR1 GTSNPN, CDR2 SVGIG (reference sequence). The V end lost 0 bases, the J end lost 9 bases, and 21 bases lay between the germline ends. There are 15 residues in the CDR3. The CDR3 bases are TGTGCCTGGAGTGTAAGGATGGACCACCTCACAAGGCAGTACTTC. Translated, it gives CAWSVRMDHLTRQYF.

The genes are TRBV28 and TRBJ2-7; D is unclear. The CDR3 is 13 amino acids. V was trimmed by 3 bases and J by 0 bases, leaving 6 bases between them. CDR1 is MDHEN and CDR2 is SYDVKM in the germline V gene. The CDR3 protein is CASSFRASYEQYF. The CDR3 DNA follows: TGTGCCAGCAGTTTCCGGGCCTCCTACGAGCAGTACTTC.

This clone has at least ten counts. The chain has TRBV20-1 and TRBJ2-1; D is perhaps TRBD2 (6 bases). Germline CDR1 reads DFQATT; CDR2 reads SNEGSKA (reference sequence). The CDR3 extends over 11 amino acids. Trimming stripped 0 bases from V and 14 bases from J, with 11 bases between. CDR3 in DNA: TGCAGTGCTAGAGAAGCCGCGGGGAAGTTCTTC. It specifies CSAREAAGKFF.

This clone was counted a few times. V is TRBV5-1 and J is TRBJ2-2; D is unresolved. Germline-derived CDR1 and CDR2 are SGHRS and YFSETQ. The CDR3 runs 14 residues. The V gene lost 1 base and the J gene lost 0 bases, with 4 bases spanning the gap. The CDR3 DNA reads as TGCGCCAGCAGCTTGTCAGCGAACACCGGGGAGCTGTTTTTT. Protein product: CASSLSANTGELFF. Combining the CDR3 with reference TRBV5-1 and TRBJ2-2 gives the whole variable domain KAGVTQTPRYLIKTRGQQVTLSCSPISGHRSVSWYQQTPGQGLQFLFEYFSETQRNKGNFPGRFSGRQFSNSRSEMNVSTLELGDSALYLCASSLSANTGELFFGEGSRLTVL.

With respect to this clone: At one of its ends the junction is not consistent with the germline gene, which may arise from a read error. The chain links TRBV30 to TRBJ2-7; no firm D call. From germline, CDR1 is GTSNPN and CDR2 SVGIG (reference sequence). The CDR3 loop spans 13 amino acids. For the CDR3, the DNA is TGCGCTAGTCGCCCCGCCGGCCCCTACGAGCAGTACTTC. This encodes CASRPAGPYEQYF. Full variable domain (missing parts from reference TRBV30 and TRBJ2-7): SQTIHQWPATLVQPVGSPLSLECTVEGTSNPNLYWYRQAAGRGLQLLFYSVGIGQISSEVPQNLSASRPQDRQFILSSKKLLLSDSGFYLCASRPAGPYEQYFGPGTRLTVT.

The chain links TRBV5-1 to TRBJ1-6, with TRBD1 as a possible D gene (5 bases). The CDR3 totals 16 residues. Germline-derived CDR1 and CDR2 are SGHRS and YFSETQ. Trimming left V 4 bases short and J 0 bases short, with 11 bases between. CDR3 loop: CASSLRGNSYNSPLHF. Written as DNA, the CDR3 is TGCGCCAGCAGCCTGAGGGGTAACTCCTATAATTCACCCCTCCACTTT.

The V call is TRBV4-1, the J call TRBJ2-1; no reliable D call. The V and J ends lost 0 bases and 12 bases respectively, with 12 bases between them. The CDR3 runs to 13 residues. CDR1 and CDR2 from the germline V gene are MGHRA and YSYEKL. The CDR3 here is CASSQDSRVGQFF. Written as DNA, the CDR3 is TGCGCCAGCAGCCAAGATAGTCGCGTTGGGCAGTTCTTC.

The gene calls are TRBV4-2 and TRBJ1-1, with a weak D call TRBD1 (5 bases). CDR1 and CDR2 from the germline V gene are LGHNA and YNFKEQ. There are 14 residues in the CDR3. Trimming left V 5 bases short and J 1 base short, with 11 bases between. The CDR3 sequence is CASSKRDGNTEAFF. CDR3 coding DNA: TGTGCCAGCAGCAAGAGGGACGGGAACACTGAAGCTTTCTTT.

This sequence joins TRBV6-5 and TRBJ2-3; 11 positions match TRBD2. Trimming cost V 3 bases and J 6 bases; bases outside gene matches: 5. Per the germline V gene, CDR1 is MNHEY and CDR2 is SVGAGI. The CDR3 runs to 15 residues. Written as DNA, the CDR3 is TGTGCCAGCAGTTATCTAGCGGGGGGCCGGGATACGCAGTATTTT. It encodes CASSYLAGGRDTQYF.

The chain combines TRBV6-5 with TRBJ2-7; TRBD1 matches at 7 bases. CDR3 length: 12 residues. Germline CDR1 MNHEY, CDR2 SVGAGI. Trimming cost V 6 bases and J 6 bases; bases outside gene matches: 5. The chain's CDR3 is CASSRQGGEQYF. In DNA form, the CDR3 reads TGTGCCAGCAGCAGACAGGGCGGCGAGCAGTACTTC.

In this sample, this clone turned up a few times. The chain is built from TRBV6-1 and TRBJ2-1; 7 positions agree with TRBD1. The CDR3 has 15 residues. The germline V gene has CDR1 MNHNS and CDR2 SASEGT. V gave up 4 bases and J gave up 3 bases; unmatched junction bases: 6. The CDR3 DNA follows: TGTGCCAGCAGTGTACAGGGGCCCTTCTACAATGAGCAGTTCTTC. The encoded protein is CASSVQGPFYNEQFF.

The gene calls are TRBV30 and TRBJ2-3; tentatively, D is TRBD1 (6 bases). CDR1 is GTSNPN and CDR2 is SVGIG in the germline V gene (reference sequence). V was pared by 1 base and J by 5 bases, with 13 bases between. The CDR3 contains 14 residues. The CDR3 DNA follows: TGTGCCTGGAGTGCGGCAGGGGTGCAAGATACGCAGTATTTT. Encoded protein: CAWSAAGVQDTQYF. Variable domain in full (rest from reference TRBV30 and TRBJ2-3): SQTIHQWPATLVQPVGSPLSLECTVEGTSNPNLYWYRQAAGRGLQLLFYSVGIGQISSEVPQNLSASRPQDRQFILSSKKLLLSDSGFYLCAWSAAGVQDTQYFGPGTRLTVL.

CDR3 sequence reads: CAWRSRGRPNYGYTF. Written as DNA, the CDR3 is TGTGCCTGGAGGAGCAGGGGCAGGCCGAACTATGGCTACACCTTC. The genes are TRBV30 and TRBJ1-2, with D possibly TRBD1 on 6 matching bases. The CDR3 runs to 15 residues. Germline V lookup: CDR1 GTSNPN, CDR2 SVGIG (reference sequence). With 3 bases removed from V and 2 bases from J, the gap between germline ends came to 16 bases.

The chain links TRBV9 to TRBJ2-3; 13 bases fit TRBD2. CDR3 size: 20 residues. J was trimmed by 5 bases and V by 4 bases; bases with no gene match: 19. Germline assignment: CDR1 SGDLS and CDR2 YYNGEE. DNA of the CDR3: TGTGCCAGCAGCATCTTGACTAGCGGGGGGCCCGCTGGGAGGGAAGATACGCAGTATTTT. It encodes CASSILTSGGPAGREDTQYF.

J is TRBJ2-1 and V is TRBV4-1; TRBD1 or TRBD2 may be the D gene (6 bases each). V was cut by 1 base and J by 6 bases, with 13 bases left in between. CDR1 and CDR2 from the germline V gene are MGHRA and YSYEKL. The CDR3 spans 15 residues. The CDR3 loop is CASSQVEGEINEQFF. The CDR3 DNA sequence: TGCGCCAGCAGCCAAGTGGAGGGGGAGATCAATGAGCAGTTCTTC.

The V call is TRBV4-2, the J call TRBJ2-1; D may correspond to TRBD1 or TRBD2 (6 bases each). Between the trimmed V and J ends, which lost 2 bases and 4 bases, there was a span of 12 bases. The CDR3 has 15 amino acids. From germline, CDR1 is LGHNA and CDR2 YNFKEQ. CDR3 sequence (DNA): TGTGCCAGCAGCCAACCGGGGGCCAGGTACAATGAGCAGTTCTTC. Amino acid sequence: CASSQPGARYNEQFF.